Each of the 21 T cell receptor beta chains below was sequenced from the same sample in a study of PD-L1 blockade in urothelial cancer. Repertoires were generated with immunoSEQ multiplex PCR, while TCRdb's copy carries only in-frame clones and drops some. The table has 55,000 to 75,000 clones, 75% to 90% seen once; the top ten hold 1.6%. Stated time point: pretreatment peripheral blood. The sample in question was PBMCs, obtained around atezolizumab (anti-PD-L1) treatment. These receptors came from a man in his 70s with urothelial cancer.

The rearrangement links TRBV18 to TRBJ1-1, with D possibly matching TRBD1 (6 bases). V was cut by 6 bases and J by 6 bases, with 14 bases left in between. This CDR3 spans 13 amino acids. Germline CDR1 is KGHSH and CDR2 is LQKENI. The CDR3 sequence is CASSERQASEAFF. In nucleotides, the CDR3 is TGTGCCAGCTCGGAACGACAGGCCTCTGAAGCTTTCTTT.

The rearrangement joins TRBV12-5 to TRBJ2-5; 7 bases agree with TRBD1. CDR1 and CDR2 from the germline V gene are LGHNT and FRNRAP. J was trimmed by 2 bases and V by 6 bases; bases with no gene match: 3. The CDR3 has 13 residues. In DNA form, the CDR3 reads TGTGCTAGTGGCCGGGACAGTCAAGAGACCCAGTACTTC. As protein: CASGRDSQETQYF.

This sequence joins TRBV29-1 and TRBJ1-2; the D is unclear. Per the germline V gene, CDR1 is SQVTM and CDR2 is ANQGSEA. V was cut by 0 bases and J by 6 bases, with 11 bases left in between. The CDR3 runs to 13 residues. CDR3 nucleotides: TGCAGCGTTGAAGAAAGCCATCGAAATGGCTACACCTTC. This sequence encodes CSVEESHRNGYTF.

This clone was seen a handful of times. This sequence joins TRBV12-5 and TRBJ1-1; 7 nucleotides line up with TRBD1. This CDR3 has 13 residues. Germline lookup yields CDR1 LGHNT and CDR2 FRNRAP. After removal of 0 bases from V and 5 bases from J, the junction contained 0 bases not matched to a gene. CDR3 nucleotides: TGTGCTAGTGGTTTGGTACAGGGGACTGAAGCTTTCTTT. Amino acids: CASGLVQGTEAFF.

The chain links TRBV6-5 to TRBJ2-7, with D possibly being TRBD2 (7 bases). CDR3 length equals 14 residues. The germline CDR1 and CDR2 sequences are MNHEY and SVGAGI. V was clipped by 2 bases and J by 5 bases, with 13 bases between them. In nucleotides, the CDR3 is TGTGCCAGCAGTTACGCGGGGGCTTGGGACGAGCAGTACTTC. This encodes CASSYAGAWDEQYF.

V gene TRBV5-4 combines with J gene TRBJ2-2, with 12 nucleotides matching TRBD1. The CDR3 contains 16 residues. Per germline, CDR1 SGHNT and CDR2 YYREEE (reference sequence). V shed 4 bases, J shed 5 bases, and the junction held 6 bases outside the gene matches. CDR3 region: CASSRVGQGATGELFF. The CDR3 DNA is TGTGCCAGCAGCCGGGTGGGACAGGGGGCAACCGGGGAGCTGTTTTTT.

This clone was observed a handful of times. The chain carries TRBV11-3 and TRBJ2-7, with D hard to call. The germline V gene encodes CDR1 SGHNT and CDR2 YENEEA. V lost 1 base to trimming and J lost 4 bases, with 5 bases between them. There are 12 residues in the CDR3. In nucleotides, the CDR3 is TGTGCCAGCAGCTTAGTTAGTTACGAGCAGTACTTC. Translating it yields CASSLVSYEQYF.

In its sample, this clone was seen once. The chain couples TRBV10-3 to TRBJ2-5; TRBD2 aligns across 10 bases. Germline trimming cut 4 bases from V and 4 bases from J; bases unmatched to any gene: 9. CDR1 and CDR2 from the germline V gene are ENHRY and SYGVKD. There are 16 residues in the CDR3. The chain's CDR3 is CAISGGLAGDLETQYF. The CDR3 DNA reads TGTGCCATCAGTGGTGGGCTAGCGGGAGATCTAGAGACCCAGTACTTC.

The V gene is TRBV2, the J gene TRBJ2-7; D is undetermined. Germline V gives CDR1 SNHLY, CDR2 FYNNEI. The CDR3 contains 12 residues. Trimming cost V 2 bases and J 2 bases, with 4 bases left between them. The CDR3 nucleotides are TGTGCCAGCAGTGAACAGGCCTACGAGCAGTACTTC. It encodes CASSEQAYEQYF. Complete variable domain (other parts from reference TRBV2 and TRBJ2-7): EPEVTQTPSHQVTQMGQEVILRCVPISNHLYFYWYRQILGQKVEFLVSFYNNEISEKSEIFDDQFSVERPDGSNFTLKIRSTKLEDSAMYFCASSEQAYEQYFGPGTRLTVT.

V is TRBV5-6 and J is TRBJ2-7; 9 bases agree with TRBD1. CDR1 is SGHDT and CDR2 is YYEEEE in the germline V gene. V shed 6 bases, J shed 3 bases, and the junction held 10 bases outside the gene matches. This CDR3 contains 15 residues. CDR3 in amino acids: CASNPWDRAYYEQYF. In nucleotides, the CDR3 is TGTGCCAGCAACCCATGGGACAGGGCCTACTACGAGCAGTACTTC.

This clone was observed a handful of times. The rearrangement joins TRBV2 to TRBJ2-2; 12 bases match TRBD2. Germline V gene sequence: CDR1 SNHLY, CDR2 FYNNEI. There are 16 residues in the CDR3. V was pared by 8 bases and J by 6 bases, with 10 bases of the junction left unmatched. CDR3 sequence reads: CASLAELAGGSGELFF. The DNA of the CDR3 is TGTGCCAGCCTTGCGGAACTAGCGGGAGGATCCGGGGAGCTGTTTTTT.

This clone was recorded once. The CDR3 is CASSIGAARLDTEAFF. In DNA, the CDR3 is TGTGCCAGTAGTATAGGGGCAGCCCGGCTGGACACTGAAGCTTTCTTT. The chain links TRBV19 to TRBJ1-1; D remains unclear. This CDR3 region has 16 residues. V lost 1 base and J 3 bases, leaving 15 bases between the germline ends. CDR1 LNHDA and CDR2 SQIVND come from the germline V gene (reference sequence).

The chain uses TRBV19 and TRBJ1-2; 7 nucleotides agree with TRBD1. The CDR3 is made up of 15 amino acids. Germline-derived CDR1 and CDR2 are LNHDA and SQIVND (reference sequence). Germline trimming cut 3 bases from V and 4 bases from J; bases unmatched to any gene: 8. The chain's CDR3 is CASSILQGGTYGYTF. Written as DNA, the CDR3 is TGTGCCAGTAGTATCCTTCAGGGGGGAACCTATGGCTACACCTTC.

The gene calls are TRBV21-1 and TRBJ2-1; the table's D call, TRBD1, has no DNA check behind it. TRBV21-1 is shown as a pseudogene. The length of the CDR3 is 15 residues. This chain's CDR3 is CASSWGQSYYNEQFF. DNA of the CDR3: TGTGCCAGCAGCTGGGGACAGTCATATTACAATGAGCAGTTCTTC.

This chain connects TRBV11-2 to TRBJ2-7, with a possible D match to TRBD1 (7 bases). The CDR3 totals 16 residues. Trimming took off 0 bases at V and 3 bases at J, with 15 bases between the two ends. CDR1 and CDR2 (germline): SGHAT, FQNNGV. Written as DNA, the CDR3 is TGTGCCAGCAGCTTAGATGGGGCAGGGGGAGGCTACGAGCAGTACTTC. Encoded protein: CASSLDGAGGGYEQYF.

The V and J genes are TRBV4-1 and TRBJ2-7, with 9 bases that match TRBD1. Losses at the gene ends were 0 bases for V and 6 bases for J; bases not matched to a gene: 6. Looked up from germline, CDR1 is MGHRA and CDR2 is YSYEKL. CDR3 size: 15 residues. The CDR3 spells CASSQDWDRAGEQYF. The CDR3 DNA is TGCGCCAGCAGCCAAGATTGGGACAGGGCTGGCGAGCAGTACTTC.

The chain links TRBV19 to TRBJ2-1; D call uncertain. CDR1 and CDR2 from the germline V gene are LNHDA and SQIVND (reference sequence). The CDR3 length is 14 residues. V was shortened by 10 bases and J by 0 bases, with 13 bases between the two germline ends. CDR3 bases: TGTGCCACCTCAGTGAGCGTCTCCTACAATGAGCAGTTCTTC. It codes for CATSVSVSYNEQFF.

This clone appeared a few times. The genes are TRBV12-5 and TRBJ1-1; a weak D match, TRBD1 (6 bases). The CDR3 length is 16 residues. V was cut by 6 bases and J by 3 bases, with 20 bases left in between. Per germline, CDR1 LGHNT and CDR2 FRNRAP. DNA for the CDR3: TGTGCTAGTGGGGATTCGGAGGGGGGAGGGTACACTGAAGCTTTCTTT. It specifies CASGDSEGGGYTEAFF. The complete variable domain, with remaining parts taken from reference TRBV12-5 and TRBJ1-1, reads DARVTQTPRHKVTEMGQEVTMRCQPILGHNTVFWYRQTMMQGLELLAYFRNRAPLDDSGMPKDRFSAEMPDATLATLKIQPSEPRDSAVYFCASGDSEGGGYTEAFFGQGTRLTVV.

This clone was seen a handful of times. V is TRBV6-5 and J is TRBJ2-1, with D possibly being TRBD2 (6 bases). V lost 0 bases to trimming and J lost 8 bases, with 8 bases between them. The CDR3 totals 13 residues. Germline V gene data show CDR1 as MNHEY and CDR2 as SVGAGI. For the CDR3, the DNA is TGTGCCAGCAGTTACTCCGGGGGACATGAGCAGTTCTTC. Translating gives CASSYSGGHEQFF.

This chain connects TRBV7-8 to TRBJ1-5; 7 bases fit TRBD1. Per the germline V gene, CDR1 is SGHVS and CDR2 is FQNEAQ. The CDR3 is 16 amino acids. V shed 2 bases and J 3 bases; nucleotides not matched to a gene: 7. The CDR3 sequence: CASSLRDSLFNQPQHF. As DNA, the CDR3 is TGTGCCAGCAGCTTACGGGACAGCCTTTTCAATCAGCCCCAGCATTTT.

The chain is built from TRBV5-5 and TRBJ2-2; 8 bases align to TRBD1. The CDR3 has 15 residues. The junction had 5 bases not matched to a gene; V was cut back by 4 bases and J by 3 bases. The V gene's germline CDR1 is SGHKS and CDR2 YYEKEE (reference sequence). The CDR3: CASSLGQGYTGELFF. In DNA, the CDR3 is TGTGCCAGCAGCCTAGGACAGGGATACACCGGGGAGCTGTTTTTT.